The T cell receptor beta chain under discussion was sequenced for a study of beta chain features in type 1 diabetes. Study results and limitations: Reads derived from cDNA could over-represent cells showing high TCR expression. PCR might pick shorter templates more often, in the same way for patients and controls.

It was one heparinised blood draw, averaging about 120 mL, that each donor gave. This clone was seen more than once but under ten times. Its antigen is not identified. CDR3 length equals 16 residues. V gave up 3 bases and J gave up 3 bases, with 15 bases separating them. The whole isolated RNA underwent reverse transcription, so sequencing captured expressed TCRB transcripts. Sequencing used immunoSEQ multiplex PCR; TCRdb keeps in-frame clones, though not all of them. The table lists about 330,000 clones, approximately 10% of them singletons. Sequenced material: naive CD4+ T cells from blood. This clonotype originated in a woman in her 30s in good health. V usage is TRBV23-1 and J usage is TRBJ2-1; D is perhaps TRBD2 (6 bases). TRBV23-1 is known as an ORF, though its function is uncertain. CDR3 sequence (DNA): TGCGCCAGCAGTCATCGGCGGGATCAGTTCTACAATGAGCAGTTCTTC. This translates into CASSHRRDQFYNEQFF.